Each of the 6 T cell receptor beta chains below was sequenced from the same sample in a study of control samples from healthy donors and cancer patients. Sequencing was performed with immunoSEQ multiplex PCR; in TCRdb, only in-frame clones are kept and a portion is missing. The sample consists of around 95,000 clones, roughly 87% of them appearing once. The source material was blood. These receptors all come from a woman aged 50 to 60 in good health.

The chain joins TRBV27 to TRBJ2-1; D gene unclear. CDR3 length equals 14 residues. Trimming stripped 8 bases from V and 6 bases from J, with 17 bases between. Per the germline V gene, CDR1 is MNHEY and CDR2 is SMNVEV (reference sequence). In DNA form, the CDR3 reads TGTGCCAGCTCCCCAAGGCCCCTTGGCAATGAGCAGTTCTTC. It is translated as CASSPRPLGNEQFF.

The rearrangement links TRBV9 to TRBJ1-2, with D possibly matching TRBD1 (5 bases). The germline V and J ends were trimmed by 4 bases and 8 bases, with 21 bases remaining between them. CDR1 and CDR2 (germline): SGDLS, YYNGEE. CDR3 length: 15 amino acids. In nucleotides, the CDR3 is TGTGCCAGCAGCTCCCCCGGTCGGCAGGGCTACGGCTACACCTTC. Translated: CASSSPGRQGYGYTF.

The rearrangement joins TRBV5-1 to TRBJ1-5; tentatively, D is TRBD1 (5 bases). There are 14 residues in the CDR3. V was clipped by 5 bases and J by 3 bases, with 12 bases between them. CDR1 and CDR2 from the germline V gene are SGHRS and YFSETQ. As DNA, the CDR3 is TGCGCCAGCAGTCAGGGCCCGCCCAATCAGCCCCAGCATTTT. This translates into CASSQGPPNQPQHF.

The chain has TRBV6-4 and TRBJ2-1; weak D call: TRBD1 (5 bases). Trimming cost V 3 bases and J 6 bases, with 9 bases left between them. Germline CDR1 MRHNA, CDR2 SNTAGT. The CDR3 is made up of 13 amino acids. DNA of the CDR3: TGTGCCAGCAGTGAAGGGGTCTTCAATGAGCAGTTCTTC. Protein: CASSEGVFNEQFF.

The chain carries TRBV9 and TRBJ2-2; D gene unclear. Deletions cut 1 base from V and 7 bases from J, with 14 bases between. The CDR3 contains 15 residues. The germline V gene encodes CDR1 SGDLS and CDR2 YYNGEE. The CDR3 loop is CASSVNEGFGGELFF. The CDR3, as DNA: TGTGCCAGCAGCGTAAATGAAGGGTTTGGCGGGGAGCTGTTTTTT.

The gene calls are TRBV29-1 and TRBJ2-5; D remains ambiguous. The germline V gene has CDR1 SQVTM and CDR2 ANQGSEA. Trimming took off 6 bases at V and 1 base at J, with 15 bases between the two ends. This CDR3 comprises 14 residues. DNA for the CDR3: TGCAGCGTCCGAACGAGAGTCAGCCAAGAGACCCAGTACTTC. Amino acid sequence: CSVRTRVSQETQYF. Complete variable domain (other parts from reference TRBV29-1 and TRBJ2-5): SAVISQKPSRDICQRGTSLTIQCQVDSQVTMMFWYRQQPGQSLTLIATANQGSEATYESGFVIDKFPISRPNLTFSTLTVSNMSPEDSSIYLCSVRTRVSQETQYFGPGTRLLVL.